The entry below gives a single T cell receptor (beta chain) sequence along with its context. The antigen it binds to is not known. The input lacks base qualities; no much larger clone sits a single base away. The source of the sample is a study of OX40 agonist ivuxolimab in advanced cancers. For the study in its entirety: Ivuxolimab was a fully human IgG2 agonistic monoclonal antibody targeting the costimulatory receptor OX40 (CD134). Partial responses were achieved by three dose-escalation patients, of whom one had hepatocellular carcinoma and two had cutaneous melanoma. Prior anti-PD-1, anti-PD-L1 or anti-CTLA-4 therapy was permitted, and checkpoint inhibitors had been received by about 36% of dose-escalation patients. The point of sequencing TCRbeta in the periphery was to test whether ivuxolimab changed TCR sequence diversity and drove clonal T-cell expansion. The paper describes the monotherapy dose-escalation part (N of about 57 patients) of the phase I trial of ivuxolimab. Intravenous ivuxolimab was administered to patients every 2 weeks at six dose levels: 0.01, 0.1, 0.3, 1.5, 3 and 10 mg/kg. Of the approximately 50 dose-escalation patients, hepatocellular carcinoma was present in around 20, melanoma in approximately 15, renal cell carcinoma in 9 and head and neck cancer in 9. A male proportion of 75% to 85% and a mean age of around 60 years, ranging from roughly 23 to 79, were recorded for the dose-escalation cohort. Broader findings and caveats from the paper: Which antigens the clonally expanded peripheral T cells were specific for was not determined. Low levels of normalized T-cell clonal expansion were also shown by some nonresponding patients. At doses of 0.1 to 3.0 mg/kg, clonal expansion of both CD4+ and CD8+ T cells in blood was seen between baseline and week 6. After ivuxolimab, expanded clones were on average more numerous among CD8+ T cells than among CD4+ T cells. In partial responders in the 0.1-3.0 mg/kg groups, normalized peripheral clonal expansion was found to be among the lowest, especially among CD8+ T cells.

Patients with autoimmune disease history or receiving systemic immunosuppression were excluded from the trial. Peripheral blood for TCR sequencing was collected from all dose cohorts at baseline, on cycle 4 day 1, and on cycle 7 day 1. The samples were taken from a phase I, first-in-human, multicenter, open-label dose-escalation trial of ivuxolimab. The trial enrolled adults with locally advanced or metastatic head and neck squamous cell, hepatocellular, melanoma or renal cell carcinoma. CD4+ and CD8+ T cells were sorted separately from peripheral blood before TCR sequencing. The germline V gene encodes CDR1 SNHLY and CDR2 FYNNEI. A distance of 8 bases separates the germline ends of V and J, which lose 6 bases and 3 bases respectively. Spanning cysteine to phenylalanine, the CDR3 consists of 12 amino acids. The only DNA kept is the CDR3, 36 bases in frame from the first base. Genomic DNA was extracted from sorted cells for sequencing of the TCRbeta CDR3 region. The immunoSEQ Assay was used to sequence the TCRbeta CDR3 regions. Drawn from immuneACCESS, this table holds only the in-frame rearrangements with V and J called that TCRdb kept. Clones are partly lost; checked studies trace under half to an unresolved V gene and leave the rest unexplained. The sample profile shows 84,000 or so clones; more than 70% of them were found once. The ten most abundant clones make up 0.25% to 0.3% of the sample.

The chain was built from TRBV2 and TRBJ2-5; the D gene cannot be resolved reliably. The sequenced sample was CD4+ or CD8+ T cells sorted from blood, obtained in a trial of the OX40 agonist ivuxolimab. This sequence was found in an adult with an advanced solid tumor such as melanoma, head and neck, liver or kidney cancer. The DNA is as follows: TGTGCCAGCAGCTACAGCAAAGAGACCCAGTACTTC. The resulting protein is CASSYSKETQYF.